A single sample is the source of the 20 T cell receptor beta chains below, sequenced in a study of cytomegalovirus exposure and HLA in healthy donors. The PCR used 60 Vbeta and 13 Jbeta primers. Clones were sequenced by immunoSEQ multiplex PCR, and TCRdb holds only the in-frame ones, with some missing. The sample records about 110,000 clones, roughly four fifths being singletons. Sequences were obtained from PBMCs. The receptors stem from a man aged 45-65 years in good health and CMV-seronegative.

This chain connects TRBV10-1 to TRBJ2-5; 10 nucleotides line up with TRBD2. Germline lookup yields CDR1 WNHNN and CDR2 SYGVQD (reference sequence). Germline trimming cut 3 bases from V and 5 bases from J; bases unmatched to any gene: 6. This CDR3 spans 15 amino acids. The CDR3 protein is CASSDPSGGSETQYF. The CDR3 region has the DNA TGCGCCAGCAGTGACCCTAGCGGGGGTTCGGAGACCCAGTACTTC.

The chain is built from TRBV5-4 and TRBJ2-1; perhaps TRBD2 as D (6 bases). The V gene's germline CDR1 is SGHNT and CDR2 YYREEE (reference sequence). The CDR3 sequence is 16 residues long. Trimming took off 4 bases at V and 5 bases at J, with 19 bases between the two ends. This CDR3 is CASSVGGYGVNNEQFF. In DNA, the CDR3 is TGTGCCAGCAGCGTCGGGGGTTATGGAGTAAACAATGAGCAGTTCTTC. Full variable domain (remainder filled in from reference TRBV5-4 and TRBJ2-1): ETGVTQSPTHLIKTRGQQVTLRCSSQSGHNTVSWYQQALGQGPQFIFQYYREEENGRGNFPPRFSGLQFPNYSSELNVNALELDDSALYLCASSVGGYGVNNEQFFGPGTRLTVL.

The V and J genes are TRBV5-1 and TRBJ1-2; D is perhaps TRBD1 (5 bases). The CDR3 is made up of 15 amino acids. Per germline, CDR1 SGHRS and CDR2 YFSETQ. V was trimmed by 4 bases and J by 0 bases, leaving 13 bases between them. In nucleotides, the CDR3 is TGCGCCAGCAGCCTGACTGACAGAACTAACTATGGCTACACCTTC. Translated: CASSLTDRTNYGYTF.

The rearrangement joins TRBV6-6 to TRBJ2-5; D is possibly TRBD1 (6 bases). Germline V gene lookup returns CDR1 MNHNY and CDR2 SVGAGI (reference sequence). V dropped 5 bases and J dropped 12 bases, with 19 bases sitting between them. The CDR3 is 13 residues long. The CDR3 DNA follows: TGTGCCAGCAGTCAGGGGACAAGTCGGGGAGAGTACTTC. Translated, it gives CASSQGTSRGEYF.

This clone appeared a single time. The chain has TRBV19 and TRBJ2-5, with 7 bases fitting TRBD2. With 5 bases clipped from V and 5 bases from J, the junction kept 14 bases outside the gene matches. Germline V gene lookup returns CDR1 LNHDA and CDR2 SQIVND (reference sequence). This CDR3 has 16 amino acids. The CDR3: CASSVQLARGRETQYF. The CDR3 region has the DNA TGTGCCAGTAGTGTACAACTAGCGAGGGGCCGGGAGACCCAGTACTTC. Combining the CDR3 with reference TRBV19 and TRBJ2-5 gives the whole variable domain DGGITQSPKYLFRKEGQNVTLSCEQNLNHDAMYWYRQDPGQGLRLIYYSQIVNDFQKGDIAEGYSVSREKKESFPLTVTSAQKNPTAFYLCASSVQLARGRETQYFGPGTRLLVL.

This chain connects TRBV30 to TRBJ2-7; 10 bases map to TRBD1. V trimming: 5 bases; J trimming: 5 bases; junction bases outside the gene matches: 6. This CDR3 is 13 amino acids long. Germline V CDR1 and CDR2: GTSNPN, SVGIG (reference sequence). The CDR3: CAWSRDRGNEQYF. The CDR3 DNA reads TGTGCCTGGTCTCGGGACAGGGGCAACGAGCAGTACTTC. The full variable domain, rest sourced from reference TRBV30 and TRBJ2-7, is SQTIHQWPATLVQPVGSPLSLECTVEGTSNPNLYWYRQAAGRGLQLLFYSVGIGQISSEVPQNLSASRPQDRQFILSSKKLLLSDSGFYLCAWSRDRGNEQYFGPGTRLTVT.

J is TRBJ2-1 and V is TRBV2; D gene ambiguous. The CDR3 has 13 residues. Germline values: CDR1 SNHLY, CDR2 FYNNEI. V was cut by 5 bases and J by 0 bases, with 5 bases left in between. The CDR3 sequence: CASSPGSYNEQFF. CDR3 bases: TGTGCCAGCAGTCCCGGCTCCTACAATGAGCAGTTCTTC.

The chain uses TRBV7-2 and TRBJ1-5; the D is unclear. This CDR3 spans 15 amino acids. Germline V CDR1 and CDR2: SGHTA, FQGNSA. V was shortened by 6 bases and J by 2 bases, with 14 bases between the two germline ends. CDR3 region: CASSRRGLGNQPQHF. The CDR3 DNA reads TGTGCCAGCAGTCGGCGAGGATTGGGCAATCAGCCCCAGCATTTT.

The chain carries TRBV18 and TRBJ1-2, with 9 bases that match TRBD1. The germline V gene encodes CDR1 KGHSH and CDR2 LQKENI. V shed 5 bases and J 10 bases; nucleotides not matched to a gene: 5. The CDR3 runs to 12 residues. In nucleotides, the CDR3 is TGTGCCAGCTCATCCCGGACAGGGGACTACACCTTC. Its translation: CASSSRTGDYTF.

The chain links TRBV5-1 to TRBJ2-5, with a weak D call TRBD1 (5 bases). The length of the CDR3 is 17 residues. V lost 4 bases and J 2 bases, leaving 21 bases between the germline ends. Germline CDR1 reads SGHRS; CDR2 reads YFSETQ. Here the CDR3 DNA reads TGCGCCAGCAGCCTGATTCCGGACAATCGGGTGCAAGAGACCCAGTACTTC. Translating it yields CASSLIPDNRVQETQYF.

This rearrangement joins TRBV28 to TRBJ1-3, with D hard to call. There are 13 residues in the CDR3. Germline CDR1 and CDR2: MDHEN and SYDVKM. The ends were cut back, 7 bases at V and 7 bases at J, with 14 bases in the middle. In nucleotides, the CDR3 is TGTGCCAGCATCCACAATGGAGGGAACACCATATATTTT. Its translation is CASIHNGGNTIYF.

This sequence joins TRBV29-1 and TRBJ2-7, with TRBD1 matching over 8 bases. Germline CDR1 is SQVTM and CDR2 is ANQGSEA. This CDR3 is built from 12 residues. V gave up 5 bases and J gave up 3 bases; unmatched junction bases: 3. CDR3 nucleotide sequence: TGCAGCGTTCTAGGGACAGGCTACGAGCAGTACGTC. This codes for CSVLGTGYEQYV.

This clone was counted once. V and J are TRBV7-2 and TRBJ2-1, with 9 bases lining up with TRBD1. This CDR3 spans 13 amino acids. Germline CDR1 and CDR2: SGHTA and FQGNSA. The junction had 2 bases not matched to a gene; V was cut back by 5 bases and J by 6 bases. The CDR3 reads CASSLDRGNEQFF. DNA for the CDR3: TGTGCCAGCAGCCTGGACAGGGGCAATGAGCAGTTCTTC.

The chain combines TRBV13 with TRBJ1-6, with 7 positions matching TRBD1. This CDR3 region has 13 residues. Germline CDR1 and CDR2: PRHDT and FYEKMQ (reference sequence). The V gene end was trimmed by 3 bases and the J gene end by 12 bases; junction bases not matched to a gene: 5. CDR3 DNA: TGTGCCAGCAGCTTTAGACAGGGAGGACCCCTCCACTTT. Translating gives CASSFRQGGPLHF.

V gene TRBV7-6 combines with J gene TRBJ1-3; D unresolved. The CDR3 sequence is 16 residues long. Germline CDR1 reads SGHVS; CDR2 reads FNYEAQ. Trimming cost V 5 bases and J 4 bases, with 18 bases left between them. This chain's CDR3 is CASSPREGSLGNTIYF. The DNA of the CDR3 is TGTGCCAGCAGCCCCCGGGAAGGGTCGTTAGGAAACACCATATATTTT.

This CDR3 reads CASSYDNLATEAFF. DNA for the CDR3: TGTGCCAGCAGTTACGACAATTTGGCCACTGAAGCTTTCTTT. This chain joins TRBV2 and TRBJ1-1, with unresolved D. Trimming took 5 bases from V and 4 from J, leaving 14 bases between them. The CDR3 runs 14 residues. Germline V lookup: CDR1 SNHLY, CDR2 FYNNEI.

The genes are TRBV6-5 and TRBJ1-1; a possible D gene is TRBD1 (5 bases). V was pared by 5 bases and J by 6 bases, with 13 bases between. Germline V gene sequence: CDR1 MNHEY, CDR2 SVGAGI. The length of the CDR3 is 13 residues. CDR3 region: CASSEWGRAEAFF. The CDR3 nucleotides are TGTGCCAGCAGTGAGTGGGGGAGGGCTGAAGCTTTCTTT.

J is TRBJ1-4 and V is TRBV4-2; 7 nucleotides agree with TRBD1. The CDR3 length is 17 residues. Looked up from germline, CDR1 is LGHNA and CDR2 is YNFKEQ. Losses at the gene ends were 4 bases for V and 5 bases for J; bases not matched to a gene: 13. CDR3 bases: TGTGCCAGCAGCCGAACCACCACTCGACAGGGAAATGAAAAACTGTTTTTT. Translated, it gives CASSRTTTRQGNEKLFF.

The J gene is TRBJ1-5, the V gene TRBV18; possibly TRBD1 for D (6 bases). The length of the CDR3 is 16 residues. Germline V lookup: CDR1 KGHSH, CDR2 LQKENI. Trimming shortened V by 1 base and J by 4 bases, and 14 bases separated the two germline ends. DNA for the CDR3: TGTGCCAGCTCACCACTTTGGGCAGGGGAGAATCAGCCCCAGCATTTT. As protein: CASSPLWAGENQPQHF.

J is TRBJ2-3 and V is TRBV6-6; weak D call: TRBD2 (7 bases). In germline, CDR1 is MNHNY, CDR2 SVGAGI (reference sequence). Trimming left V 8 bases short and J 1 base short, with 13 bases between. This CDR3 has 14 amino acids. The CDR3 here is CASGGLAGTDTQYF. In DNA form, the CDR3 reads TGTGCCAGCGGGGGGCTAGCGGGCACAGATACGCAGTATTTT.